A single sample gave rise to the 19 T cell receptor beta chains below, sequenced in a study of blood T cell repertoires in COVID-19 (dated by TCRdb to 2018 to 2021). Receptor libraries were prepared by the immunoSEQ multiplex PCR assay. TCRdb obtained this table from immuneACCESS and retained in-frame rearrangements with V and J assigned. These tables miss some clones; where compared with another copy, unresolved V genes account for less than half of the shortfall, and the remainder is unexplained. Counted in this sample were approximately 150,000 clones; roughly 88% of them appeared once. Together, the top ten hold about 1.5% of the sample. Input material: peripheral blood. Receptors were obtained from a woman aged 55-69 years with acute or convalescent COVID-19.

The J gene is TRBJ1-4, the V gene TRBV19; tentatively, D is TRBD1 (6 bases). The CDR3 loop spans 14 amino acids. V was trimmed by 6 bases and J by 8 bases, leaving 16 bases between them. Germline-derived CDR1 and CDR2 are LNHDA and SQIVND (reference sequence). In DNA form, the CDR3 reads TGTGCCAGTAGCGAACAGGGCAGAGGAGAAAAACTGTTTTTT. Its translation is CASSEQGRGEKLFF.

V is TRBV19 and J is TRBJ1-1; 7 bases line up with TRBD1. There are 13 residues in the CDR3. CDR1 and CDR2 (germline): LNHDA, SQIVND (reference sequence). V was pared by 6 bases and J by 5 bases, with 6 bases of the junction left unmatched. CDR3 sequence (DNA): TGTGCCAGTAGCAGACAGGGCGGGACTGAAGCTTTCTTT. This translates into CASSRQGGTEAFF.

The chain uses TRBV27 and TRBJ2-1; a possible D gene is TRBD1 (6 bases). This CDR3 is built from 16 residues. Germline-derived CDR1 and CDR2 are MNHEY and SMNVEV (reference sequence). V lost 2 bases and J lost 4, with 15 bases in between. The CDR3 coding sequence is TGTGCCAGCAGTTTAACCCCAGGGGTCATGTACAATGAGCAGTTCTTC. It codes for CASSLTPGVMYNEQFF.

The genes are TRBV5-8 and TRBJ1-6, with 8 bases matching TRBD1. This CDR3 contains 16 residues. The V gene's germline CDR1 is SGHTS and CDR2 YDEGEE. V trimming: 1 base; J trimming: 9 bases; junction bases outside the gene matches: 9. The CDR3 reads CASSLYRGNELSPLHF. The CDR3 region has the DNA TGTGCCAGCAGCTTGTACAGGGGGAATGAGCTTTCACCCCTCCACTTT.

DNA of the CDR3: TGTGCCAGCAGCGCTCCCCCCGGGGAGACCCAGTACTTC. This encodes CASSAPPGETQYF. The rearrangement links TRBV9 to TRBJ2-5; D call uncertain. The CDR3 runs 13 residues. Germline lookup yields CDR1 SGDLS and CDR2 YYNGEE. Trimming removed 3 bases from V and 5 bases from J, with 11 bases in between.

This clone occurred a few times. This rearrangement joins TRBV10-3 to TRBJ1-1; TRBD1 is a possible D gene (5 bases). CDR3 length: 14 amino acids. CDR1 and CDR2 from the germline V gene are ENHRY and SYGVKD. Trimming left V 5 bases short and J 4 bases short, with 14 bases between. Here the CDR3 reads CAISFTGGRTEAFF. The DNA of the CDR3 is TGTGCCATCAGTTTTACGGGGGGACGCACTGAAGCTTTCTTT.

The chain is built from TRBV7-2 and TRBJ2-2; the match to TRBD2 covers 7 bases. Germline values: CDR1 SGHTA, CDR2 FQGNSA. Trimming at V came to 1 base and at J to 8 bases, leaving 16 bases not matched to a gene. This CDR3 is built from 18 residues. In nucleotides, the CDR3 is TGTGCCAGCAGCTTAGGACGACTTTCAAGCGGGGCGGGTGGGGAGCTGTTTTTT. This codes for CASSLGRLSSGAGGELFF.

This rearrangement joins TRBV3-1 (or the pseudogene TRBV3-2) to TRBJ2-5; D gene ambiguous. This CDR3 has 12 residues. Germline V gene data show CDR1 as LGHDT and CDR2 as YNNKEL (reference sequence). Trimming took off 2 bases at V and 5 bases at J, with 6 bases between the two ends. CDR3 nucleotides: TGTGCCAGCAGCCAAAGCAGGGAGACCCAGTACTTC. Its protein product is CASSQSRETQYF.

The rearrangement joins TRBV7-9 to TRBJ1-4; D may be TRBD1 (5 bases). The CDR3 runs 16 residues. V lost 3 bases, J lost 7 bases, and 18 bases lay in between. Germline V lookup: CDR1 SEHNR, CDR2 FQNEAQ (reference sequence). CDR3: CASSLDMAGLGEKLFF. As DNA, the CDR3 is TGTGCCAGCAGCTTGGACATGGCAGGGCTAGGTGAAAAACTGTTTTTT.

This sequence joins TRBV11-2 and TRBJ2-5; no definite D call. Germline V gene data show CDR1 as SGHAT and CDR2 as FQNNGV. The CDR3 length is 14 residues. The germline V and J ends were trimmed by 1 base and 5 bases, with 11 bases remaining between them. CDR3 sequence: CASSLVATIETQYF. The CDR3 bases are TGTGCCAGCAGCTTAGTGGCAACGATCGAGACCCAGTACTTC.

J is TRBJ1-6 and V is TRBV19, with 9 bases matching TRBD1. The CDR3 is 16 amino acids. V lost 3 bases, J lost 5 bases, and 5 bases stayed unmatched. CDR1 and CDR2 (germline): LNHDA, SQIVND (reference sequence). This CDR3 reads CASSIDGTGNNSPLHF. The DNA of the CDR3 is TGTGCCAGTAGTATTGACGGGACAGGGAATAATTCACCCCTCCACTTT.

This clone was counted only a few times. Here the CDR3 DNA reads TGTGCCAGCAGCGTGGGACAGGGAGCCCCGACTGAAGCTTTCTTT. Translated: CASSVGQGAPTEAFF. The chain employs TRBV9 and TRBJ1-1, with 9 positions matching TRBD1. Per germline, CDR1 SGDLS and CDR2 YYNGEE. The CDR3 is made up of 15 amino acids. V lost 2 bases and J lost 5; bases outside the gene matches: 7.

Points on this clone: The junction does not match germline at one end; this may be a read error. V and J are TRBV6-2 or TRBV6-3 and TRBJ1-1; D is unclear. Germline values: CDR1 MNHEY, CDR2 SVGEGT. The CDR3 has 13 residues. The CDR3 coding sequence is TGTACCAGCAGTTACAAACAGAACACTGAAGCTTTCTTT. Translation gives CTSSYKQNTEAFF.

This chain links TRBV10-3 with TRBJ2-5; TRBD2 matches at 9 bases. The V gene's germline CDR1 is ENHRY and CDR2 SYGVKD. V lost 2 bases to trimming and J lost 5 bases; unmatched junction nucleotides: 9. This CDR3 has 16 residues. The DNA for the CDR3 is TGTGCCATCAGTGAGCCTTCCTCCGCGGGGGGGGAGACCCAGTACTTC. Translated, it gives CAISEPSSAGGETQYF.

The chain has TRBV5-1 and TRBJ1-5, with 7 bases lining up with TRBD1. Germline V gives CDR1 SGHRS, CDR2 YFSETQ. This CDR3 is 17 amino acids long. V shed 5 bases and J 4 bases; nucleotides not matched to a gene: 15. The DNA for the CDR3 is TGCGCCAGCAGGGACCGACAGGGCCTACTGTTAAATCAGCCCCAGCATTTT. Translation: CASRDRQGLLLNQPQHF.

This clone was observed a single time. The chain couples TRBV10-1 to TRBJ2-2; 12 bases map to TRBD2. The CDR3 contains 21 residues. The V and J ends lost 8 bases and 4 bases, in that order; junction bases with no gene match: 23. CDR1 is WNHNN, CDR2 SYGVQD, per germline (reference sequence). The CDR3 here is CASPRIRQGASGGVGTGELFF. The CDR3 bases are TGCGCCAGCCCCCGAATAAGACAGGGCGCTAGCGGGGGGGTCGGCACCGGGGAGCTGTTTTTT.

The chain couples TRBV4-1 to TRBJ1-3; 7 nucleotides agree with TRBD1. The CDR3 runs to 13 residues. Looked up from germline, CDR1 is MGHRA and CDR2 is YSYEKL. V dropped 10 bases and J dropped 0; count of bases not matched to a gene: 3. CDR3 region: CATGQDSGNTIYF. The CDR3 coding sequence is TGCGCCACCGGACAGGACTCTGGAAACACCATATATTTT.

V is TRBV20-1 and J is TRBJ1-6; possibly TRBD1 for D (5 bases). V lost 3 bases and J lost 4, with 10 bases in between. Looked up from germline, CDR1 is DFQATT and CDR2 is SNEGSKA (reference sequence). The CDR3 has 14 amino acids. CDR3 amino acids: CSASYGGYNSPLHF. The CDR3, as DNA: TGCAGTGCTAGTTACGGGGGTTATAATTCACCCCTCCACTTT.

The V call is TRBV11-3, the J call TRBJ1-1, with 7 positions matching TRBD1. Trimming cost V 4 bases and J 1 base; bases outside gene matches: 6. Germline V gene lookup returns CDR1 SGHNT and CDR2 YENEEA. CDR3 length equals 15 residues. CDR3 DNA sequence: TGTGCCAGCAGCTCCAGACAGGGAGGGAACACTGAAGCTTTCTTT. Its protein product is CASSSRQGGNTEAFF.